This T cell receptor (beta chain) was sequenced in a study of cytomegalovirus exposure and HLA in healthy donors. Study-wide results and caveats: Prediction of most subjects' HLA-A and HLA-B alleles by TCR beta sequences was reportedly accurate. A reported reduction in N-insertions relative to the 666-donor mean was seen in an Asian-associated ancestry cluster in a later analysis. Within an earlier analysis, most TCR beta V segments proved productive either about 90% or about 30% of the time.

About this clone: Antigen unknown.

The PCR made use of 60 Vbeta and 13 Jbeta primers. Assay used: immunoSEQ multiplex PCR; TCRdb lists only in-frame clones, some missing. Of 150,000 to 200,000 clones in the sample, approximately 70% were seen once. Per germline, CDR1 LGHNA and CDR2 YSLEER. V lost 3 bases and J 3 bases, leaving 15 bases between the germline ends. The CDR3 covers 15 residues. The receptor's source is a woman aged 25 to 39 in good health and CMV-seronegative. The chain combines TRBV4-3 with TRBJ2-7; a weak D match, TRBD1 (5 bases). What was sequenced was PBMCs. The DNA of the CDR3 is TGCGCCAGCAGCCAGGAAGAAAGGGGTAGCTACGAGCAGTACTTC. This gives the protein CASSQEERGSYEQYF.